These 31 T cell receptor beta chains were all obtained from the same sample, sequenced in a study of T cells expressing NK-cell markers. TCRdb processed the 5' RACE reads again and assigns one entry to each CDR3 protein, with no DNA. Its table records about 180,000 distinct CDR3 sequences. Source material: blood T cells: a sorted CD56 or NKG2C T cell subset, CD4+ or CD8+ T cells, or bulk PBMC T cells (not recorded which). The receptors shown here come from a woman aged 18-70 years in good health.

This CDR3 is CASSYPAPRRFTEAFF. The chain carries TRBV6-5 and TRBJ1-1; the TRBD1 assignment by TCRdb is unverifiable without DNA. Germline CDR1 is MNHEY and CDR2 is SVGAGI. The CDR3 loop spans 16 amino acids.

This chain connects TRBV30 to TRBJ1-6. CDR1 GTSNPN and CDR2 SVGIG come from the germline V gene (reference sequence). The CDR3 spans 14 residues. The CDR3 here is CAWSVRGLDSPLHF.

This chain uses TRBV5-1 with TRBJ2-3; with no DNA, the TCRdb D assignment of TRBD1 cannot be verified. The CDR3 has 15 residues. Germline V gene sequence: CDR1 SGHRS, CDR2 YFSETQ. CDR3 in amino acids: CASSLAGGVTDTQYF.

The chain carries TRBV5-6 and TRBJ2-2. There are 16 residues in the CDR3. Germline V gene data show CDR1 as SGHDT and CDR2 as YYEEEE. CDR3 region: CASSLAGRVDTGELFF.

The chain recombines TRBV3-1 with TRBJ2-2. The CDR3 spans 14 residues. Germline V gives CDR1 LGHDT, CDR2 YNNKEL (reference sequence). CDR3 loop: CASSQDVVPRELFF.

The chain has TRBV20-1 and TRBJ2-3. Germline V gene lookup returns CDR1 DFQATT and CDR2 SNEGSKA (reference sequence). The CDR3 contains 14 residues. CDR3 amino acids: CSARDPLSTDTQYF.

The chain combines TRBV20-1 with TRBJ1-3. The CDR3 totals 14 residues. Per the germline V gene, CDR1 is DFQATT and CDR2 is SNEGSKA (reference sequence). CDR3 residues: CSASLGSSGNTIYF.

The chain has TRBV20-1 and TRBJ1-1; the D gene TCRdb calls, TRBD1, cannot be checked with no DNA. The CDR3 extends over 14 amino acids. Germline CDR1 reads DFQATT; CDR2 reads SNEGSKA (reference sequence). The CDR3 loop is CSARVLQGDTEAFF.

CDR3: CASSFGTSAYNEQFF. The J gene is TRBJ2-1, the V gene TRBV7-3; the TRBD2 assignment by TCRdb is unverifiable without DNA. Germline CDR1 is SGHTA and CDR2 is FQGTGA. There are 15 residues in the CDR3.

The chain recombines TRBV18 with TRBJ2-5. The germline V gene encodes CDR1 KGHSH and CDR2 LQKENI. The CDR3 is 13 amino acids. Here the CDR3 reads CASSPRLGETQYF.

The V and J genes are TRBV2 and TRBJ1-6. CDR3 size: 15 residues. Germline V gene data show CDR1 as SNHLY and CDR2 as FYNNEI. This CDR3 reads CASSVAGGGNSPLHF.

This chain links TRBV28 with TRBJ2-7; with no DNA, the TCRdb D assignment of TRBD1 cannot be verified. This CDR3 comprises 16 residues. Germline CDR1 and CDR2: MDHEN and SYDVKM. CDR3 sequence: CASSAPGDSSSYEQYF.

V is TRBV11-1 and J is TRBJ1-3; the D call from TCRdb, TRBD1, cannot be confirmed without DNA. Germline V gene sequence: CDR1 SGHAT, CDR2 FQDESV (reference sequence). The CDR3 length is 18 residues. The CDR3: CASSPTGQGIGRGNTIYF.

The chain carries TRBV3-1 and TRBJ2-1. Looked up from germline, CDR1 is LGHDT and CDR2 is YNNKEL (reference sequence). This CDR3 has 15 residues. The CDR3 protein is CASSLRGTSYNEQFF.

The genes are TRBV10-3 and TRBJ2-3; TCRdb gives TRBD1 as the D gene, but with no DNA this cannot be confirmed. CDR3 length equals 16 residues. The germline V gene has CDR1 ENHRY and CDR2 SYGVKD. The CDR3 protein is CAIRGGRGLGTDTQYF.

The chain is built from TRBV4-1 and TRBJ2-1; TCRdb returns TRBD2, unconfirmable since there is no DNA. Germline V gives CDR1 MGHRA, CDR2 YSYEKL. The CDR3 runs 18 residues. The CDR3 loop is CASSDRFRTSGQGNEQFF.

The rearrangement links TRBV28 to TRBJ1-4. CDR3 length: 15 amino acids. Germline CDR1 MDHEN, CDR2 SYDVKM. The CDR3 region is CASSRQFSTNEKLFF.

The V gene is TRBV20-1, the J gene TRBJ2-2; TCRdb names TRBD2, which stays unverified in the absence of DNA. The CDR3 length is 15 residues. Germline V gene sequence: CDR1 DFQATT, CDR2 SNEGSKA (reference sequence). Here the CDR3 reads CSARDSTSNTGELFF.

This chain connects TRBV9 to TRBJ2-5; TCRdb returns TRBD2, unconfirmable since there is no DNA. This CDR3 contains 15 residues. The V gene's germline CDR1 is SGDLS and CDR2 YYNGEE. The CDR3 loop is CASSVGLVTSAAQYF.

This chain uses TRBV25-1 with TRBJ1-3; TCRdb lists TRBD1, though no DNA is available to test this call. This CDR3 is built from 15 residues. Per germline, CDR1 MGHDK and CDR2 SYGVNS. This CDR3 is CASRRDIGSGNTIYF.

The J gene is TRBJ2-1, the V gene TRBV20-1; TCRdb selects TRBD1, and the lack of DNA leaves this call unchecked. There are 16 residues in the CDR3. Germline V gene sequence: CDR1 DFQATT, CDR2 SNEGSKA (reference sequence). CDR3 sequence reads: CSARRNGGAAGNEQFF.

V and J are TRBV4-1 and TRBJ2-5; the TCRdb call, TRBD2, lacks DNA for checking. Germline CDR1 reads MGHRA; CDR2 reads YSYEKL. This CDR3 comprises 17 residues. CDR3: CASSQASGSRGWETQYF.

This chain connects TRBV24-1 to TRBJ2-2; TCRdb's D gene call, TRBD1, goes unchecked for lack of DNA. The CDR3 length is 17 residues. Germline-derived CDR1 and CDR2 are KGHDR and SFDVKD. This CDR3 reads CATSDHSGQSNTGELFF.

The chain couples TRBV4-2 to TRBJ2-1. CDR3 length: 15 amino acids. Per germline, CDR1 LGHNA and CDR2 YNFKEQ. The CDR3 protein is CASSQGDTIYNEQFF.

The genes are TRBV24-1 and TRBJ2-5; TCRdb's D call of TRBD2 is untestable without DNA. CDR3 length equals 19 residues. Germline V gene sequence: CDR1 KGHDR, CDR2 SFDVKD. CDR3 sequence reads: CATSDSPPTLAGAGETQYF.

The V and J genes are TRBV3-1 and TRBJ2-6. The CDR3 spans 14 residues. Germline V gives CDR1 LGHDT, CDR2 YNNKEL (reference sequence). The chain's CDR3 is CASSDNRGPNVLTF.

The CDR3 spells CASSKDSSGSGDEQFF. The rearrangement joins TRBV21-1 to TRBJ2-1; TCRdb's D call of TRBD2 is untestable without DNA. TRBV21-1 is a recognized pseudogene. The CDR3 has 16 amino acids.

The chain recombines TRBV10-3 with TRBJ2-2; checking the TCRdb D call of TRBD1 is not possible without DNA. The germline V gene encodes CDR1 ENHRY and CDR2 SYGVKD. The CDR3 runs 16 residues. The CDR3 reads CAISANRGQNTGELFF.

The V call is TRBV20-1, the J call TRBJ2-1; TCRdb selects TRBD1, and the lack of DNA leaves this call unchecked. The CDR3 consists of 15 residues. Germline CDR1 is DFQATT and CDR2 is SNEGSKA (reference sequence). The CDR3 loop reads CSARDIAPTYNEQFF.

The chain joins TRBV5-1 to TRBJ2-2. Per germline, CDR1 SGHRS and CDR2 YFSETQ. The CDR3 spans 15 residues. CDR3 amino acids: CASSLSVTNTGELFF.

This chain uses TRBV4-1 with TRBJ1-3. Germline CDR1 reads MGHRA; CDR2 reads YSYEKL. The CDR3 sequence is 15 residues long. The CDR3: CASSQDGSLGNTIYF.